This record covers a single T cell receptor (beta chain). As yet, its antigen is unknown. These data are taken from a study of cytotoxic CD8 clonotypes in ibrutinib-treated CLL. Overall study: After median approximately 70 months, roughly 15 stayed in remission, around twelve progressed; responses roughly 25 partial, 2 complete. Notes on the study in general: Clonality measured at baseline exceeded age-matched healthy donors, tracking circulating CD8+ T-cell counts. Rising at ibrutinib response, clonality subsequently fell back toward baseline at progression.

Sequencing used immunoSEQ multiplex PCR; TCRdb keeps in-frame clones, though not all of them. The sample has over 140,000 clones; around 82% are singletons. The CDR3 loop spans 15 amino acids. Germline lookup yields CDR1 MNHEY and CDR2 SMNVEV (reference sequence). Trimming left V 3 bases short and J 4 bases short, with 13 bases between. The authors obtained roughly 1.8 micrograms of genomic DNA from cryopreserved PBMCs for TCR beta libraries. V and J are TRBV27 and TRBJ2-1; D gene uncertain. This clonotype originated in a human donor with chronic lymphocytic leukemia. The specimen comprised PBMCs, sampled after 36 months of ibrutinib treatment. CDR3 in DNA: TGTGCCAGCAGTTTTGAGGCGGCCCGATACAATGAGCAGTTCTTC. It encodes CASSFEAARYNEQFF.